These 32 T cell receptor beta chains came from one sample sequenced in a study of shared clonotypes between healthy human individuals. Repertoires were generated with immunoSEQ multiplex PCR, while TCRdb's copy carries only in-frame clones and drops some. Among 660,000 or so clones listed, about 96% were seen once. CD45RO-negative CD8 cells positively selected for CCR7 made up the naive population, which excluded terminally differentiated effector memory CD45RA+ cells. Sequenced input: naive CD8+ T cells sorted from blood. The receptor source for this set is a woman younger than 45 in good health.

This clone was seen just once. V usage is TRBV7-9 and J usage is TRBJ2-2; the D is unclear. Trimming stripped 5 bases from V and 3 bases from J, with 13 bases between. This CDR3 has 15 residues. Germline assignment: CDR1 SEHNR and CDR2 FQNEAQ (reference sequence). CDR3: CASSQVQGYTGELFF. The CDR3 nucleotides are TGTGCCAGCAGCCAGGTTCAAGGGTACACCGGGGAGCTGTTTTTT.

The rearrangement joins TRBV29-1 to TRBJ2-3; TRBD2 aligns across 9 bases. The V and J ends lost 4 bases and 2 bases, in that order; junction bases with no gene match: 13. Per germline, CDR1 SQVTM and CDR2 ANQGSEA. The CDR3 length is 17 residues. The CDR3 region is CSVVVERLADLTDTQYF. The CDR3 DNA follows: TGCAGCGTTGTTGTGGAGCGACTAGCGGACCTCACAGATACGCAGTATTTT.

This chain connects TRBV13 to TRBJ2-7; 9 bases agree with TRBD2. Germline values: CDR1 PRHDT, CDR2 FYEKMQ (reference sequence). This CDR3 has 15 amino acids. J was trimmed by 6 bases and V by 5 bases; bases with no gene match: 11. This chain's CDR3 is CASSPFGGGGREQYF. The CDR3 bases are TGTGCCAGCAGCCCCTTCGGCGGGGGGGGGCGCGAGCAGTACTTC.

This chain connects TRBV28 to TRBJ1-1; no clear D gene. The CDR3 contains 12 residues. The germline V and J ends were trimmed by 1 base and 6 bases, with 6 bases remaining between them. CDR1 is MDHEN, CDR2 SYDVKM, per germline. This CDR3 reads CASSLYPSEAFF. CDR3 DNA sequence: TGTGCCAGCAGTTTATACCCGTCTGAAGCTTTCTTT.

The rearrangement joins TRBV5-4 to TRBJ2-1; D gene ambiguous. The germline V and J ends were trimmed by 3 bases and 1 base, with 8 bases remaining between them. The CDR3 length is 14 residues. Germline V CDR1 and CDR2: SGHNT, YYREEE (reference sequence). The CDR3 DNA reads as TGTGCCAGCAGCTCGAGTGATTCCTACAATGAGCAGTTCTTC. Protein sequence: CASSSSDSYNEQFF.

The chain has TRBV7-6 and TRBJ2-7, with 9 bases aligning to TRBD2. The CDR3 spans 15 residues. V lost 5 bases to trimming and J lost 0 bases; unmatched junction nucleotides: 5. Per the germline V gene, CDR1 is SGHVS and CDR2 is FNYEAQ. As DNA, the CDR3 is TGTGCCAGCAGCCAGAGGACTAGCGACTCCTACGAGCAGTACTTC. Translating gives CASSQRTSDSYEQYF.

The table lists this clone with a few counts. The chain links TRBV9 to TRBJ2-1; 9 bases agree with TRBD1. The V and J ends lost 4 bases and 8 bases, in that order; junction bases with no gene match: 7. The germline gives CDR1 SGDLS, CDR2 YYNGEE. The CDR3 extends over 14 amino acids. Here the CDR3 reads CASSWDRVEDEQFF. In nucleotides, the CDR3 is TGTGCCAGCAGCTGGGACAGGGTGGAGGATGAGCAGTTCTTC.

The genes are TRBV28 and TRBJ2-3, with 8 bases aligning to TRBD2. The CDR3 contains 15 residues. Germline V gene lookup returns CDR1 MDHEN and CDR2 SYDVKM. Losses at the gene ends were 4 bases for V and 6 bases for J; bases not matched to a gene: 9. The CDR3 protein is CASSSGTSLADTQYF. CDR3 sequence (DNA): TGTGCCAGCAGTTCCGGGACTAGTCTTGCCGATACGCAGTATTTT.

This clone was seen once. V is TRBV7-2 and J is TRBJ2-3, with D tentatively TRBD1 or TRBD2 (5 bases each). The CDR3 length is 13 residues. Per germline, CDR1 SGHTA and CDR2 FQGNSA. Trimming took 3 bases from V and 8 from J, leaving 12 bases between them. The chain's CDR3 is CASSFQVGGTQYF. CDR3 nucleotide sequence: TGTGCCAGCAGCTTTCAGGTTGGGGGTACGCAGTATTTT. Variable domain in full (rest from reference TRBV7-2 and TRBJ2-3): GAGVSQSPSNKVTEKGKDVELRCDPISGHTALYWYRQSLGQGLEFLIYFQGNSAPDKSGLPSDRFSAERTGGSVSTLTIQRTQQEDSAVYLCASSFQVGGTQYFGPGTRLTVL.

The chain recombines TRBV2 with TRBJ2-5; D unresolved. Matching the DNA end better, TRBJ2-7 makes the J call doubtful. The CDR3 runs to 13 residues. The germline CDR1 and CDR2 sequences are SNHLY and FYNNEI. Written as DNA, the CDR3 is TGTGCCAGCAGTGACGGCAACCTTTTCGAGCAGTACTTC. As protein: CASSDGNLFEQYF.

The chain uses TRBV29-1 and TRBJ2-7; D is uncertain. The CDR3 is 12 amino acids. Deletions cut 6 bases from V and 2 bases from J, with 11 bases between. Germline CDR1 and CDR2: SQVTM and ANQGSEA. CDR3 in DNA: TGCAGCGTCATGGACGAGGCCTACGAGCAGTACTTC. This encodes CSVMDEAYEQYF.

This clone appeared once. The rearrangement joins TRBV9 to TRBJ2-6, with a possible D match to TRBD1 (6 bases). The CDR3 loop spans 17 amino acids. Germline loops: CDR1 SGDLS, CDR2 YYNGEE. The V end lost 4 bases, the J end lost 0 bases, and 14 bases lay between the germline ends. CDR3 protein: CASSPRDTRSGANVLTF. The CDR3 coding sequence is TGTGCCAGCAGCCCCCGGGACACTCGCTCTGGGGCCAACGTCCTGACTTTC. Full variable domain (rest looked up from reference TRBV9 and TRBJ2-6): DSGVTQTPKHLITATGQRVTLRCSPRSGDLSVYWYQQSLDQGLQFLIQYYNGEERAKGNILERFSAQQFPDLHSELNLSSLELGDSALYFCASSPRDTRSGANVLTFGAGSRLTVL.

V and J are TRBV6-1 and TRBJ2-2; 7 bases map to TRBD1. This CDR3 spans 16 amino acids. V lost 2 bases and J lost 5; bases outside the gene matches: 8. The germline V gene encodes CDR1 MNHNS and CDR2 SASEGT. CDR3 loop: CASSERRTGFTGELFF. The CDR3 bases are TGTGCCAGCAGTGAACGTAGGACAGGCTTTACCGGGGAGCTGTTTTTT.

The chain combines TRBV5-4 with TRBJ2-1, with TRBD2 identical over 9 bases. The CDR3 is 15 residues long. V dropped 3 bases and J dropped 3; count of bases not matched to a gene: 4. Germline CDR1 reads SGHNT; CDR2 reads YYREEE (reference sequence). CDR3 loop: CASSSLAGNYNEQFF. The CDR3 region has the DNA TGTGCCAGCAGCTCCCTAGCGGGAAACTACAATGAGCAGTTCTTC.

This clone was found once. V is TRBV27 and J is TRBJ2-1, with 13 bases that match TRBD2. Unmatched junction bases numbered 8, after V lost 6 bases and J lost 9 bases. The CDR3 runs 15 residues. Germline V gene data show CDR1 as MNHEY and CDR2 as SMNVEV (reference sequence). The CDR3 loop is CASRTGTSGTVEQFF. CDR3 bases: TGTGCCAGCAGGACCGGGACTAGCGGGACCGTTGAGCAGTTCTTC.

The V call is TRBV29-1, the J call TRBJ2-7, with 11 bases fitting TRBD1. Germline V gives CDR1 SQVTM, CDR2 ANQGSEA. The CDR3 runs to 15 residues. J gave up 2 bases and V 0 bases, and 3 bases lay outside the gene matches. The CDR3 protein is CSVEEGTGGAYEQYF. CDR3 in DNA: TGCAGCGTTGAAGAGGGGACAGGGGGAGCCTACGAGCAGTACTTC.

The rearrangement links TRBV28 to TRBJ2-3; TRBD1 agrees at 10 bases. The germline V gene has CDR1 MDHEN and CDR2 SYDVKM. This CDR3 is built from 15 residues. The trim removed 3 bases at V and 3 bases at J, leaving 3 bases unmatched. CDR3 DNA sequence: TGTGCCAGCAGTTTTGGGACAGGGGAAACAGATACGCAGTATTTT. Protein: CASSFGTGETDTQYF.

V and J are TRBV19 and TRBJ1-5; 10 nucleotides agree with TRBD1. Trimming removed 7 bases from V and 5 bases from J; junction bases left unmatched: 8. The CDR3 is 15 residues long. Per the germline V gene, CDR1 is LNHDA and CDR2 is SQIVND (reference sequence). CDR3 bases: TGTGCCAGTACGGGGACAGGGGAGATCGATCAGCCCCAGCATTTT. Encoded protein: CASTGTGEIDQPQHF.

The V call is TRBV27, the J call TRBJ2-1; the D is unclear. Germline values: CDR1 MNHEY, CDR2 SMNVEV (reference sequence). The CDR3 loop spans 13 amino acids. V lost 5 bases, J lost 6 bases, and 11 bases lay in between. The CDR3 DNA reads TGTGCCAGCAGTCCTCAGACCCCCAATGAGCAGTTCTTC. This encodes CASSPQTPNEQFF.

This clone has just one count. V and J are TRBV4-1 and TRBJ1-4, with TRBD1 as a possible D gene (6 bases). V lost 0 bases to trimming and J lost 5 bases, with 13 bases between them. The CDR3 runs 16 residues. Germline V gene data show CDR1 as MGHRA and CDR2 as YSYEKL. CDR3 amino acids: CASSQEKGGRNEKLFF. DNA of the CDR3: TGCGCCAGCAGCCAAGAAAAGGGGGGTAGAAATGAAAAACTGTTTTTT.

The chain recombines TRBV27 with TRBJ2-2; D gene ambiguous. There are 15 residues in the CDR3. V was shortened by 4 bases and J by 0 bases, with 9 bases between the two germline ends. Germline loops: CDR1 MNHEY, CDR2 SMNVEV (reference sequence). CDR3 in amino acids: CASSYSFANTGELFF. CDR3 DNA: TGTGCCAGCAGTTACTCCTTTGCGAACACCGGGGAGCTGTTTTTT.

This clone was seen a handful of times. Other DNA sequences in this sample translate to the same CDR3. The chain has TRBV28 and TRBJ1-5; no firm D call. With 2 bases removed from V and 1 base from J, the gap between germline ends came to 3 bases. CDR3 size: 13 residues. Germline-derived CDR1 and CDR2 are MDHEN and SYDVKM. The CDR3 DNA follows: TGTGCCAGCAGTTTACTAAGCAATCAGCCCCAGCATTTT. Residues: CASSLLSNQPQHF.

CDR3 amino acids: CASSVLGGGGPRNEQFF. The CDR3 coding sequence is TGTGCCAGCAGCGTCCTAGGAGGGGGAGGGCCTCGGAATGAGCAGTTCTTC. This rearrangement joins TRBV9 to TRBJ2-1; D is perhaps TRBD2 (7 bases). The CDR3 has 17 residues. Trimming stripped 2 bases from V and 7 bases from J, with 22 bases between. The germline gives CDR1 SGDLS, CDR2 YYNGEE.

V and J are TRBV27 and TRBJ2-7, with TRBD1 as a possible D gene (6 bases). This CDR3 is 14 amino acids long. In germline, CDR1 is MNHEY, CDR2 SMNVEV (reference sequence). Trimming removed 2 bases from V and 5 bases from J, with 13 bases in between. Here the CDR3 DNA reads TGTGCCAGCAGTTTACGTGCAGGGGACCACGAGCAGTACTTC. Translating it yields CASSLRAGDHEQYF.

The genes are TRBV4-1 and TRBJ2-7; 8 positions match TRBD1. The CDR3 is 15 residues long. Germline CDR1 reads MGHRA; CDR2 reads YSYEKL. V shed 2 bases and J 3 bases; nucleotides not matched to a gene: 6. The CDR3 nucleotides read TGCGCCAGCAGCCAAACACGACAGGGGAACTACGAGCAGTACTTC. Translated: CASSQTRQGNYEQYF.

This chain joins TRBV19 and TRBJ2-1; a weak D match, TRBD1 (7 bases). The CDR3 consists of 14 residues. Trimming removed 0 bases from V and 7 bases from J, with 10 bases in between. The germline CDR1 and CDR2 sequences are LNHDA and SQIVND (reference sequence). The CDR3 DNA reads TGTGCCAGTAGTATAGATCAGGGGGGAAATGAGCAGTTCTTC. Amino acid sequence: CASSIDQGGNEQFF.

This clone was seen a few times. This rearrangement joins TRBV19 to TRBJ1-2; perhaps TRBD1 as D (6 bases). V was trimmed by 5 bases and J by 8 bases, leaving 9 bases between them. In germline, CDR1 is LNHDA, CDR2 SQIVND (reference sequence). This CDR3 spans 11 amino acids. CDR3 coding DNA: TGTGCCAGTAGTCTGACAGGCGGCTACACCTTC. It specifies CASSLTGGYTF.

The chain employs TRBV27 and TRBJ2-5, with 10 bases matching TRBD2. Trimming removed 3 bases from V and 4 bases from J; junction bases left unmatched: 5. The CDR3 loop spans 15 amino acids. Germline V gene lookup returns CDR1 MNHEY and CDR2 SMNVEV (reference sequence). CDR3 DNA: TGTGCCAGCAGTTTCCTAGCGGGAGTGGGAGAGACCCAGTACTTC. This codes for CASSFLAGVGETQYF.

The chain employs TRBV28 and TRBJ1-2; D gene ambiguous. The V end was cut by 1 base, the J end by 3 bases, with 15 bases between. The germline V gene encodes CDR1 MDHEN and CDR2 SYDVKM. CDR3 length: 16 residues. The DNA of the CDR3 is TGTGCCAGCAGTTTATTGGGTCCTAACCCCGACTATGGCTACACCTTC. Its translation: CASSLLGPNPDYGYTF.

This chain links TRBV2 with TRBJ2-2; TRBD1 is a possible D gene (6 bases). The germline gives CDR1 SNHLY, CDR2 FYNNEI. This CDR3 has 17 amino acids. Trimming left V 8 bases short and J 4 bases short, with 23 bases between. CDR3 region: CASPDSRSPFVTGELFF. The CDR3 DNA is TGTGCCAGCCCGGACAGTCGCTCCCCCTTTGTCACCGGGGAGCTGTTTTTT.

This chain connects TRBV9 to TRBJ2-2; D may be TRBD2 (6 bases). The CDR3 has 15 amino acids. Trimming took off 2 bases at V and 4 bases at J, with 12 bases between the two ends. Looked up from germline, CDR1 is SGDLS and CDR2 is YYNGEE. The CDR3 bases are TGTGCCAGCAGCGTGGGCGGGGCCCTCACCGGGGAGCTGTTTTTT. This gives the protein CASSVGGALTGELFF.

The CDR3 DNA reads as TGCGCCAGCAGCCAAGGCTGGCTAGCGGGAGCTTTTGGGGCCAACGTCCTGACTTTC. It yields the protein CASSQGWLAGAFGANVLTF. The chain uses TRBV4-1 and TRBJ2-6, with 10 bases identical to TRBD2. This CDR3 contains 19 residues. Trimming took 1 base from V and 3 from J; bases not matched to a gene: 9. The V gene's germline CDR1 is MGHRA and CDR2 YSYEKL.